This TCR beta chain is from a study of sequential checkpoint blockade in melanoma. The overall study: Randomization was 1:1 between first-line nivolumab→ipilimumab and ipilimumab→nivolumab. Both treatment sequences were followed by maintenance nivolumab.

The treatment denotes: randomized to nivolumab then ipilimumab (arm A) or the reverse (arm B). DNA-damaging chemotherapy had not been given to any patient beforehand. Sorted cells were live CD3+CD8+, lacking CD19 and CD56, from PBMCs. Assay used: immunoSEQ multiplex PCR; TCRdb lists only in-frame clones, some missing. The sample holds 3,500 to 4,500 clones, 50% to 60% seen once. The CDR3 length is 15 residues. Germline CDR1 MRHNA, CDR2 SNTAGT. Unmatched junction bases numbered 0, after V lost 0 bases and J lost 3 bases. The material was CD8+ T cells sorted from blood (inferred from file names), obtained from a patient given nivolumab and ipilimumab in sequence. The rearrangement joins TRBV6-4 to TRBJ2-1; 9 bases are shared with TRBD1. This receptor was obtained from a human donor with melanoma. The CDR3 coding sequence is TGTGCCAGCAGTGACTCGACAGGGGGCTACAATGAGCAGTTCTTC. This sequence encodes CASSDSTGGYNEQFF.